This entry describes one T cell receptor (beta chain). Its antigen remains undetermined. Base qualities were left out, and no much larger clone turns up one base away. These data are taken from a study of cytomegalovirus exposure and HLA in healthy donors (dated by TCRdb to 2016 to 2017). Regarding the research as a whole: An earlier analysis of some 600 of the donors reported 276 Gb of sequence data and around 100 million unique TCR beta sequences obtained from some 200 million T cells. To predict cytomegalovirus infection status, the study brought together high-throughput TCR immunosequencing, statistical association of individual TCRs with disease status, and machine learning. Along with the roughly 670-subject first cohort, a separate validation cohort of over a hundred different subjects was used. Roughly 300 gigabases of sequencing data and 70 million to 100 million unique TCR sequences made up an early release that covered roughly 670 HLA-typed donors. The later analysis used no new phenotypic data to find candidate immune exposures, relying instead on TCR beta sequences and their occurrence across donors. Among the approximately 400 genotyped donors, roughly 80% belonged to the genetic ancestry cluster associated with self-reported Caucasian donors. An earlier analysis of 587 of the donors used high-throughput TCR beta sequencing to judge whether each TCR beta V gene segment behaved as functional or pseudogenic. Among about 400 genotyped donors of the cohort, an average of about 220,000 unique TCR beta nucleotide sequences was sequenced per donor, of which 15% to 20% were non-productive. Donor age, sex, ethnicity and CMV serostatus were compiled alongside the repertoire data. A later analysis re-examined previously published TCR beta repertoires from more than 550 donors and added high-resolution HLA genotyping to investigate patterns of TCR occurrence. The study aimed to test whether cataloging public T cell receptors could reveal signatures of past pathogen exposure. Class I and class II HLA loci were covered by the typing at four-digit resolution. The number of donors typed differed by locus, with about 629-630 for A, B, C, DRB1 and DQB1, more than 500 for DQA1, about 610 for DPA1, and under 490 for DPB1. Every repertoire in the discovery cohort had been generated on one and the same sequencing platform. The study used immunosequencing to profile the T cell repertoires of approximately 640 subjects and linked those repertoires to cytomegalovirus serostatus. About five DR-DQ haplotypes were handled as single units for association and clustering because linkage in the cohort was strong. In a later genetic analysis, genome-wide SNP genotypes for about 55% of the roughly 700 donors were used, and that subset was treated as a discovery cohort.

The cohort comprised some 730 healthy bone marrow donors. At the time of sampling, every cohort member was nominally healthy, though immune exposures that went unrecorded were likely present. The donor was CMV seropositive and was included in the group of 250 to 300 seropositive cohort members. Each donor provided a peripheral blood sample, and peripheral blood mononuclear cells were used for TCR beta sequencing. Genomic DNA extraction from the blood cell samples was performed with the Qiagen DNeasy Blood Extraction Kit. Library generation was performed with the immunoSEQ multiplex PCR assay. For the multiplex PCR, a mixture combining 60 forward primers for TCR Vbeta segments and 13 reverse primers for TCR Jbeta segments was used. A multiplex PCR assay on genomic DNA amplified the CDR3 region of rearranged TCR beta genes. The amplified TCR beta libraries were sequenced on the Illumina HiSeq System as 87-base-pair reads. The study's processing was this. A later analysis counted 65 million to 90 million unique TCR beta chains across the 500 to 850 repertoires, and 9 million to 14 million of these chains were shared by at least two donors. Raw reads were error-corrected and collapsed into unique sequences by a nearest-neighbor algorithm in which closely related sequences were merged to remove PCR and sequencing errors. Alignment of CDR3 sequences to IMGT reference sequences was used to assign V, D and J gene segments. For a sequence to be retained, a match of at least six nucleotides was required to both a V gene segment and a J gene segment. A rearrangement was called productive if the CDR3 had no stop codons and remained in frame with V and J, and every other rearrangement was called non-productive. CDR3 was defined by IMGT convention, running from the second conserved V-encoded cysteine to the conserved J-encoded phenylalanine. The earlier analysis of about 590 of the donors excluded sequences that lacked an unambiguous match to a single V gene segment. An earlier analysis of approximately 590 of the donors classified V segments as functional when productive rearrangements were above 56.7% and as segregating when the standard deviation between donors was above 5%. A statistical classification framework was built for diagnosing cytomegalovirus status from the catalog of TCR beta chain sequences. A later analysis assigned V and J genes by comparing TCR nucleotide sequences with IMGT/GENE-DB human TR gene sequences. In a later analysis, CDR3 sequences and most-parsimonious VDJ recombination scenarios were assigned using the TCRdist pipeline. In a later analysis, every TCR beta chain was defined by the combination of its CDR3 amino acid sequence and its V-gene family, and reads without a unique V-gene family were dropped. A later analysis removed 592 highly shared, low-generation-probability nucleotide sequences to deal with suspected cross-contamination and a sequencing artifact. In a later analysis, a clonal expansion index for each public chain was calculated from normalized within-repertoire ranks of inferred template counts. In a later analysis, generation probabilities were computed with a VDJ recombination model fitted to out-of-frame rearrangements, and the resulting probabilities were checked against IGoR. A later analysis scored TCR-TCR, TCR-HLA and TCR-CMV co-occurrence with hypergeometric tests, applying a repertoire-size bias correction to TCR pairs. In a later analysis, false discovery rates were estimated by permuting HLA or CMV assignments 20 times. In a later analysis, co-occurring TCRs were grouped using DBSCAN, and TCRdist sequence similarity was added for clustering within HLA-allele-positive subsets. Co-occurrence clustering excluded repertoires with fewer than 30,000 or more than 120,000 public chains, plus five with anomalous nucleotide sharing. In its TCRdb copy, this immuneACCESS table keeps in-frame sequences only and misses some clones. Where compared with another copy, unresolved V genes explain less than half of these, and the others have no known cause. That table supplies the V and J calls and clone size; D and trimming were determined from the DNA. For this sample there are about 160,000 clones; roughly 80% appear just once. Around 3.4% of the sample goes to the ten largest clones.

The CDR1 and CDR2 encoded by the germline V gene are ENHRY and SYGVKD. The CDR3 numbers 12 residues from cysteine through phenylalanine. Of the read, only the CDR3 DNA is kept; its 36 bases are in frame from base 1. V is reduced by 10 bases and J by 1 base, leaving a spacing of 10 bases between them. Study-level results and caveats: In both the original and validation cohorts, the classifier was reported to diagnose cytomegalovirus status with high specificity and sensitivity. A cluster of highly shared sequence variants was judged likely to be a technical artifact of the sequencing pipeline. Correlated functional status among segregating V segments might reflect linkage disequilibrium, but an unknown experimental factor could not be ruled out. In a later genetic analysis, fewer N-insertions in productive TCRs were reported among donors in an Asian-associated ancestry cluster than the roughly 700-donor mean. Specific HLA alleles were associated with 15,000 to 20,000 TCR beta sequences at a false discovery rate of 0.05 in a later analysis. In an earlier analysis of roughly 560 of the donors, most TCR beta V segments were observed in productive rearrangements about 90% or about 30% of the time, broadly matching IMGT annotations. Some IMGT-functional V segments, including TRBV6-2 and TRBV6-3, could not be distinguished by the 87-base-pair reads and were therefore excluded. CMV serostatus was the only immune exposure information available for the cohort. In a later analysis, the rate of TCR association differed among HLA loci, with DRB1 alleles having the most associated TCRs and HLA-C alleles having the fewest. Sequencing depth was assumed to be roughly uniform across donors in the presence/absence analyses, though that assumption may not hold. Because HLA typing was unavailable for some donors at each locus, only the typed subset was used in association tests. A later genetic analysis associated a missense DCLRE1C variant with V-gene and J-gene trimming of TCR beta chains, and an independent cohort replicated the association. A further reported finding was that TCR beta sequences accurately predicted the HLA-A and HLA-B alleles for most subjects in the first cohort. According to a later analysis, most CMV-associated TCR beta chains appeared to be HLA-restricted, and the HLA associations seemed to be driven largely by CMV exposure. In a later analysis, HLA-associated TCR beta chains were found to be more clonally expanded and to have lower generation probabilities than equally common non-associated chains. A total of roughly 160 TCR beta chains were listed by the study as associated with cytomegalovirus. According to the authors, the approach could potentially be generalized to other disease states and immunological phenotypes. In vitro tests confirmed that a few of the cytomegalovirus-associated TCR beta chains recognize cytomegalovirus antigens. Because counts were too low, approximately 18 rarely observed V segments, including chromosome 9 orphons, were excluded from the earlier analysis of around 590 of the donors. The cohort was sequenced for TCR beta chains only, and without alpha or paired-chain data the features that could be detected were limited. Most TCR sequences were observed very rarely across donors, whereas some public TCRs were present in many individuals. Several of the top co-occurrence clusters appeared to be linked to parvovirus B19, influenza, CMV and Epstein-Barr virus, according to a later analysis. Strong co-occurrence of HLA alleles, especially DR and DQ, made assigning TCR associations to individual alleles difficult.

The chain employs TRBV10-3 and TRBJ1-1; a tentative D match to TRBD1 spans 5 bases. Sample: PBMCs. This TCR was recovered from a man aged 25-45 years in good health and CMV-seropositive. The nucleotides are TGTGCCAGCGGGACGTGGAACACTGAAGCTTTCTTT. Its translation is CASGTWNTEAFF.